The subject of this entry is one T cell receptor beta chain. Its specific antigen is unknown. Qualities for individual bases were not recorded, and no much larger clone is one base off. Enrolling through a virtual design, the prospective study's participants ranged in age from about 18 to 89 years and lived across roughly 24 United States geographic areas. In the prospective study, participants were assigned to cohorts based on the clinical history participants reported in a screening survey and a study questionnaire. In the prospective study, whole blood, serum and a nasopharyngeal or oropharyngeal swab were collected from each participant by mobile phlebotomists. Over an approximately two-month period, participants in the prospective study had the option of providing additional blood draws and questionnaires. Before DNA extraction, prospective study blood samples were shipped either frozen or at room temperature.

TCRbeta CDR3 regions were amplified from genomic DNA using the immunoSEQ Assay, a bias-controlled multiplex PCR. The authors' pipeline ran thus. Nucleated cell counts per sample were estimated from amplification of reference gene primers within the assay. To quantify the absolute abundance of each unique TCRbeta CDR3 rearrangement, sequence reads were collapsed and filtered. Productive Simpson clonality was computed per sample as the square root of Simpson's diversity index over productive rearrangements. TCRdb's version of the immuneACCESS table is confined to in-frame rearrangements and falls short of the full clone set. An unresolved V gene accounts for under half of the shortfall where checked; the remainder is of unknown origin. V and J calls and clone size are as listed in that table; D and trimming were resolved from the DNA. The sample contains around 360,000 clones, more than 70% of them found a single time. Roughly 1.9% of the sample is taken by the ten largest.

Taken from cysteine to phenylalanine, the CDR3 has 15 residues. This entry keeps only the CDR3 DNA: 45 bases, framed from base 1. From V the trimming removes 0 bases and from J it removes 7 bases, while the gene matches leave 9 bases of the junction unaccounted for. The germline V gene (reference sequence) yields SGHNT for CDR1 and YYREEE for CDR2. These data originate in a study of blood T cell repertoires in COVID-19 (dated by TCRdb to 2020 to 2022). Notes on the research overall: Recovered participants in ImmuneRACE Cohort 3 were defined as having two consecutive negative NP/OP PCR tests, clearance from a healthcare professional, or resolution of symptoms. Samples came from the ongoing ImmuneRACE study (first 160 participants) plus 1,254 subjects from 6 global collaborators. The repertoires were released in a freely available public database intended as a resource for research on the immune response to SARS-CoV-2. Samples covering the acute and convalescent phases of COVID-19 were provided by collaborators in the United States, Italy and Spain. The prospective study material was composed of cDNA or gDNA derived from T cells, B-cell-depleted T cells, or PBMCs. Deeply sampled blood TCRbeta repertoires from subjects exposed to, actively infected with, or recovered from COVID-19 were included in the dataset. Where available, HLA class I and class II types were taken from metadata supplied by the sample provider and were not determined by assay-based typing. A de-identified subject ID, COVID-19 status, age in years and sex were almost always included in the sample metadata. What the research found in general, with its limitations: The amount of clinical and demographic metadata varied by source and participant and was provided uncurated.

Sequenced: PBMCs or T cells enriched from blood (not recorded which). The chain couples TRBV5-4 to TRBJ2-5, with 7 bases matching TRBD1. The receptor comes from a man aged 35 to 55 in a cohort exposed to, infected with or recovered from COVID-19 (not recorded which). The DNA sequence is as follows: TGTGCCAGCAGCTTGGCCTTGGGACAGCGTGTGACCCAGTACTTC. Its product reads: CASSLALGQRVTQYF.